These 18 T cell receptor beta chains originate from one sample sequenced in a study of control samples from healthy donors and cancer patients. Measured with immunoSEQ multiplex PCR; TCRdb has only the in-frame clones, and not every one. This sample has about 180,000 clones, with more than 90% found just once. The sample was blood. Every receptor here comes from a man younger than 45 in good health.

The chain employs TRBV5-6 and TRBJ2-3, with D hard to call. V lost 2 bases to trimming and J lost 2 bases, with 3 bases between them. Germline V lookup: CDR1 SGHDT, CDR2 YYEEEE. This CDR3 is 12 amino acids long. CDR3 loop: CASSFDTDTQYF. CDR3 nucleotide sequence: TGTGCCAGCAGCTTCGACACAGATACGCAGTATTTT.

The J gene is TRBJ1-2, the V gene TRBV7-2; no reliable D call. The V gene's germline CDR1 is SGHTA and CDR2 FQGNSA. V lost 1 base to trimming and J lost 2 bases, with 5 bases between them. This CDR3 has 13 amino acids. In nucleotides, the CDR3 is TGTGCCAGCAGCTTAGGGGGAAACTATGGCTACACCTTC. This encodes CASSLGGNYGYTF.

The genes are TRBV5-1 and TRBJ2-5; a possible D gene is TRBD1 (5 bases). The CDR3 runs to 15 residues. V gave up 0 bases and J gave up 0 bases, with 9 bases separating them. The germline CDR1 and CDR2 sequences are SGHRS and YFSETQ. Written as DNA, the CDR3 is TGCGCCAGCAGCTTGGTAGGGGATTACCAAGAGACCCAGTACTTC. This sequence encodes CASSLVGDYQETQYF.

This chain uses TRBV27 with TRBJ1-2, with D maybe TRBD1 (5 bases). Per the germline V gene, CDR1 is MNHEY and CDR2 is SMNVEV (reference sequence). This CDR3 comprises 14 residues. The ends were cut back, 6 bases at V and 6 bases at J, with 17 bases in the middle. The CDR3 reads CASSPGGFIHGYTF. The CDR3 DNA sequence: TGTGCCAGCAGCCCCGGGGGGTTCATCCATGGCTACACCTTC.

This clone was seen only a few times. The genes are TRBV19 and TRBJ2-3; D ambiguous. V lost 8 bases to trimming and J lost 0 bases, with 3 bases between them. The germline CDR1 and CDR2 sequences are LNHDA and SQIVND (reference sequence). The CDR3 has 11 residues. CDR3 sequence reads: CASGSTDTQYF. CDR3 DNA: TGTGCCAGTGGGAGCACAGATACGCAGTATTTT.

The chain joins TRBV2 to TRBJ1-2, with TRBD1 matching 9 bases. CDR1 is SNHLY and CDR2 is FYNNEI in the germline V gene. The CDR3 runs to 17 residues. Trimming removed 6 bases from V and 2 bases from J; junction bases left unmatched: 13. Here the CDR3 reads CASSDRGATFWNYGYTF. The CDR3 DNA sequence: TGTGCCAGCAGCGACAGGGGGGCGACCTTCTGGAACTATGGCTACACCTTC.

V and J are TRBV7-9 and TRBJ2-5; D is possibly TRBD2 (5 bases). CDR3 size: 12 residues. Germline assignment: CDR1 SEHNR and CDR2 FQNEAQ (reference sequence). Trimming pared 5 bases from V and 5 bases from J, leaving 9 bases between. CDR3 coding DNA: TGTGCCAGCAGCCCTAGAGGGGAGACCCAGTACTTC. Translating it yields CASSPRGETQYF.

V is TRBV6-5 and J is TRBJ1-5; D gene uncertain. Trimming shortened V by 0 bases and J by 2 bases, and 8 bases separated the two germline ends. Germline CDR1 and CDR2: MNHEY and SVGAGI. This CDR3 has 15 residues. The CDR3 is CASSYSSGGNQPQHF. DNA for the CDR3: TGTGCCAGCAGTTACTCGTCTGGGGGCAATCAGCCCCAGCATTTT.

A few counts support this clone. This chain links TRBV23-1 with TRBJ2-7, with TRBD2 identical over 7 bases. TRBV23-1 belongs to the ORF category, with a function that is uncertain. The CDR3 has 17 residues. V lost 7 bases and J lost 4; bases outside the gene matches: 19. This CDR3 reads CASIYRPGGSRLYEQYF. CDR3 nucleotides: TGCGCCAGCATCTACCGACCGGGCGGGAGCCGTTTGTACGAGCAGTACTTC.

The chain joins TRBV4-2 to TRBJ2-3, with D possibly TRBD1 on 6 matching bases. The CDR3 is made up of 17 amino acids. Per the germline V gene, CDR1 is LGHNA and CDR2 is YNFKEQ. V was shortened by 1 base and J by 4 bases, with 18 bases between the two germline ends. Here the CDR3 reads CASSQGPTGSVADTQYF. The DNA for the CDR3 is TGTGCCAGCAGCCAAGGACCTACAGGGTCTGTCGCAGATACGCAGTATTTT.

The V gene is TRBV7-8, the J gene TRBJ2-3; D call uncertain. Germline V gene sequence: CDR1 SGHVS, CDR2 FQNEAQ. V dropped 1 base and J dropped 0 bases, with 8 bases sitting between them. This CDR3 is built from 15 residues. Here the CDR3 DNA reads TGTGCCAGCAGCTTAGATTTTAGAAGCACAGATACGCAGTATTTT. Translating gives CASSLDFRSTDTQYF.

In DNA, the CDR3 is TGCGCCAGCAGCCAAGCCGCGGCGGTATCTGAAGCTTTCTTT. It is translated as CASSQAAAVSEAFF. The chain carries TRBV4-1 and TRBJ1-1; no clear D. This CDR3 comprises 14 residues. Germline CDR1 and CDR2: MGHRA and YSYEKL. V was cut by 1 base and J by 6 bases, with 12 bases left in between.

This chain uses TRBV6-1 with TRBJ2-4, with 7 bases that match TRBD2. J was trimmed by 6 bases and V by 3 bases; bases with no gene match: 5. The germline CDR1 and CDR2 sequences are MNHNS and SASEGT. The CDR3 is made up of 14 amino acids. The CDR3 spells CASSDAREGNIQYF. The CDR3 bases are TGTGCCAGCAGTGACGCCAGGGAGGGAAACATTCAGTACTTC.

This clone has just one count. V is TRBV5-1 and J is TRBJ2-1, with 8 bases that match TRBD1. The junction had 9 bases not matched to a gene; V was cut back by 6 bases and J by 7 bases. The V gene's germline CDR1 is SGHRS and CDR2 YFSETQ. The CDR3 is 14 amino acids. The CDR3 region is CASTTTGGTNEQFF. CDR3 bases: TGCGCCAGCACCACAACAGGGGGAACGAATGAGCAGTTCTTC.

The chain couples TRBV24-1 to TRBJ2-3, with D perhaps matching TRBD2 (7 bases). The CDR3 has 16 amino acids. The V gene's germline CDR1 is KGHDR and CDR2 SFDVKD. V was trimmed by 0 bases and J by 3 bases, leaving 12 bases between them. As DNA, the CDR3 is TGTGCCACCAGTGATTTGAAGGGGGGGTCGACAGATACGCAGTATTTT. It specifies CATSDLKGGSTDTQYF.

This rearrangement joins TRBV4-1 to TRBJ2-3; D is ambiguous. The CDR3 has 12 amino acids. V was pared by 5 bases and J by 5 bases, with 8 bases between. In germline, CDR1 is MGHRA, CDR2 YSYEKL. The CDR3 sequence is CASSLSQDTQYF. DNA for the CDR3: TGCGCCAGCAGCTTATCTCAAGATACGCAGTATTTT.

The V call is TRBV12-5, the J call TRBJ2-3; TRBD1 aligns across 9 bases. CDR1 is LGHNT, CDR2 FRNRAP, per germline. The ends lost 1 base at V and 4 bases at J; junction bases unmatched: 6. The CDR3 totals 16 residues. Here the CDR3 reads CASGLGQGVRADTQYF. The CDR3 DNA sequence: TGTGCTAGTGGTTTGGGACAGGGGGTTCGGGCAGATACGCAGTATTTT. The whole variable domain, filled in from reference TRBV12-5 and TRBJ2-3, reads DARVTQTPRHKVTEMGQEVTMRCQPILGHNTVFWYRQTMMQGLELLAYFRNRAPLDDSGMPKDRFSAEMPDATLATLKIQPSEPRDSAVYFCASGLGQGVRADTQYFGPGTRLTVL.

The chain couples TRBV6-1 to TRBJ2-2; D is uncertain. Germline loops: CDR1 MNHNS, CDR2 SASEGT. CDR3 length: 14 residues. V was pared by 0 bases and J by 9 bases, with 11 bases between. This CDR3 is CASSEAGQSRELFF. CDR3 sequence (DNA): TGTGCCAGCAGTGAAGCTGGCCAGAGCCGGGAGCTGTTTTTT.